This TCR beta chain was retrieved from a study of blood T cell repertoires in COVID-19. The overall study: Samples of COVID-19 (acute and convalescent) were obtained from the United States, Italy and Spain. T cells, B-cell-depleted T cells, or PBMCs provided the cDNA or gDNA that served as material.

The CDR3 spans 15 residues. Germline loops: CDR1 SNHLY, CDR2 FYNNEI. Trimming took off 2 bases at V and 4 bases at J, with 14 bases between the two ends. This clone was observed a single time. Source study methods: Nucleated cell counts were estimated from reference gene primer amplification. TCRdb's copy holds only in-frame clones and misses some; the assay was immunoSEQ multiplex PCR. The V and J calls and clone size are taken from that table; D and trimming were inferred from the DNA. The repertoire holds more than 150,000 clones, with roughly 74% as singletons. This TCR came from an elderly woman with acute or convalescent COVID-19. Sequences were obtained from peripheral blood. The rearrangement links TRBV2 to TRBJ1-1; D might be TRBD1 (5 bases). The CDR3 sequence: CASSELGQGLTEAFF. The CDR3 nucleotides are TGTGCCAGCAGTGAACTTGGGCAGGGACTCACTGAAGCTTTCTTT.